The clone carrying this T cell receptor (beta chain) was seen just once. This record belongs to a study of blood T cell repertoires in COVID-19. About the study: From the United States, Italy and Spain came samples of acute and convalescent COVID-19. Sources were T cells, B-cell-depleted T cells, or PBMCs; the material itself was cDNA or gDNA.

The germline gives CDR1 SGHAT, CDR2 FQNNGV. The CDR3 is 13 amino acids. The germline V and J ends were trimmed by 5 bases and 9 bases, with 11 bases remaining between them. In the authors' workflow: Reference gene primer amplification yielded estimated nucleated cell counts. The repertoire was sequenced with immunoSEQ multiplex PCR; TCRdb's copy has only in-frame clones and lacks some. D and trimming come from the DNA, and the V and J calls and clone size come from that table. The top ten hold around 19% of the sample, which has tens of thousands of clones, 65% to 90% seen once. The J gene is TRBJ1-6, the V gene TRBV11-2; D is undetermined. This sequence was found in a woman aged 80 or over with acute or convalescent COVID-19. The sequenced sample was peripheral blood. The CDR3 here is CASSPSPVSPLHF. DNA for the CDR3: TGTGCCAGCAGCCCCTCCCCCGTTTCACCCCTCCACTTT.